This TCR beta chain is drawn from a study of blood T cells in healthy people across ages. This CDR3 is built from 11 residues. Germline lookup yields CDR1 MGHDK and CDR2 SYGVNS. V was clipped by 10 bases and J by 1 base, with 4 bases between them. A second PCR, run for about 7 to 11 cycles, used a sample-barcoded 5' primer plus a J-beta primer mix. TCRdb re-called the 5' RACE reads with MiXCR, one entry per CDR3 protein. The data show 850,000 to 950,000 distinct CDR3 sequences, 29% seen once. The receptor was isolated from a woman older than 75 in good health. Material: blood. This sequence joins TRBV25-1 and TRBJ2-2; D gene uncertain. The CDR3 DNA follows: TGTGCCACCCAGAACACCGGGGAGCTGTTTTTT. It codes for CATQNTGELFF.